The clone carrying this TCR beta chain was detected many times. What it recognizes is unknown. This sample stems from a study of post-analysis software for immune sequencing data. The study, taken as a whole, reports: In patients, TRBV5-6, TRBV5-1 and TRBV20-1 belonged to several TRBV segments found more frequently than in controls.

cDNA libraries for TCR beta contained unique molecular identifiers. TCRdb fed the PCR reads into MiXCR, producing one record per CDR3 protein. The table shows approximately 250,000 distinct CDR3 sequences, with 35% to 40% occurring only once. V was clipped by 5 bases and J by 4 bases; unmatched bases: 4. The V gene's germline CDR1 is SQVTM and CDR2 ANQGSEA. The CDR3 has 15 residues. The sequencing sample was made of blood. The chain recombines TRBV29-1 with TRBJ2-2; 13 bases match TRBD2. The clonotype was recovered from a girl under 18 with multiple sclerosis. CDR3 amino acids: CSVKLAGGPTGELFF. CDR3 DNA sequence: TGCAGCGTTAAACTAGCGGGGGGGCCCACCGGGGAGCTGTTTTTT.